The T cell receptor (beta chain) described here comes from a study of identifying expanded T cells in peripheral blood. Profiling relied on immunoSEQ multiplex PCR, and the TCRdb table lists in-frame clones only, not all of them. The data show 75,000 to 95,000 clones, 70% to 90% seen once. Germline V gene lookup returns CDR1 GTSNPN and CDR2 SVGIG (reference sequence). The J segment lost 0 bases and the V segment lost 1 base, leaving 5 bases of the junction unmatched. The CDR3 extends over 16 amino acids. The source of this sequence is a person between 18 and 75 years old in good health. This rearrangement joins TRBV30 to TRBJ1-1, with 10 bases identical to TRBD1. The sequenced sample consisted of blood. CDR3 sequence (DNA): TGTGCCTGGAGTGGACAGGGGGCAGGACTGAACACTGAAGCTTTCTTT. Its translation: CAWSGQGAGLNTEAFF.